Listed here are 24 T cell receptor beta chains from one sample, sequenced in a study of shared T cell receptors in the human thymus. This table comes from immunoSEQ multiplex PCR, and its TCRdb copy is limited to in-frame clones, with some not included. This table has 600,000 or so clones, about 87% appearing once. These same data were also listed under a study on human thymus T cells.

The sequencing input was thymocytes. Receptor source: a boy under three years old with a congenital heart defect.

The rearrangement uses TRBV28 and TRBJ2-7, with D tentatively TRBD2 (7 bases). Trimming left V 5 bases short and J 3 bases short, with 14 bases between. This CDR3 contains 14 residues. CDR1 MDHEN and CDR2 SYDVKM come from the germline V gene. The CDR3 here is CASSPRGGGYEQYF. The CDR3 DNA is TGTGCCAGCAGTCCCCGGGGAGGGGGCTACGAGCAGTACTTC.

This sequence joins TRBV9 and TRBJ2-5, with TRBD2 matching 8 bases. Looked up from germline, CDR1 is SGDLS and CDR2 is YYNGEE. CDR3 length equals 16 residues. V trimming: 0 bases; J trimming: 3 bases; junction bases outside the gene matches: 7. The CDR3 region is CASSVGPGAGEETQYF. CDR3 nucleotide sequence: TGTGCCAGCAGCGTAGGCCCAGGAGCGGGGGAAGAGACCCAGTACTTC.

This clone was observed a few times. V and J are TRBV28 and TRBJ2-7; D not certain. V was pared by 6 bases and J by 0 bases, with 12 bases between. This CDR3 region has 14 residues. Germline V gene data show CDR1 as MDHEN and CDR2 as SYDVKM. This chain's CDR3 is CASSHVTDSYEQYF. The DNA for the CDR3 is TGTGCCAGCAGCCATGTCACAGACTCCTACGAGCAGTACTTC.

This clone was seen just once. V and J are TRBV5-5 and TRBJ2-7; 9 bases are a match to TRBD1. Germline V gives CDR1 SGHKS, CDR2 YYEKEE (reference sequence). V trimming: 3 bases; J trimming: 6 bases; junction bases outside the gene matches: 10. CDR3 length: 15 amino acids. Here the CDR3 DNA reads TGTGCCAGCAGCTCCTCGGACAGGGGCGGGTTCGAGCAGTACTTC. Its translation: CASSSSDRGGFEQYF.

This clone appeared a single time. The chain employs TRBV29-1 and TRBJ2-5; 8 nucleotides align to TRBD2. V was clipped by 6 bases and J by 11 bases; unmatched bases: 20. The CDR3 covers 15 residues. Germline CDR1 SQVTM, CDR2 ANQGSEA. DNA of the CDR3: TGCAGCGTACCCGGACTAGCCACCTCGGGGGAGGAGCAGTACTTC. Protein sequence: CSVPGLATSGEEQYF.

This chain uses TRBV25-1 with TRBJ2-7; possibly TRBD2 for D (6 bases). Deletions cut 0 bases from V and 2 bases from J, with 14 bases between. From germline, CDR1 is MGHDK and CDR2 SYGVNS. The CDR3 totals 16 residues. CDR3 bases: TGTGCCAGCAGTGAATATTGGACTACGAGCCCCTACGAGCAGTACTTC. Translation: CASSEYWTTSPYEQYF.

The V and J genes are TRBV28 and TRBJ1-1; D is perhaps TRBD1 (5 bases). The V gene lost 3 bases and the J gene lost 5 bases, with 13 bases spanning the gap. The CDR3 has 14 residues. Germline CDR1 MDHEN, CDR2 SYDVKM. CDR3 DNA: TGTGCCAGCAGTTTCCCCGGGGGGAAAACTGAAGCTTTCTTT. The encoded protein is CASSFPGGKTEAFF.

V and J are TRBV7-9 and TRBJ1-2; D possibly corresponds to TRBD1 (5 bases). The CDR3 extends over 14 amino acids. Trimming cost V 3 bases and J 4 bases, with 12 bases left between them. Germline loops: CDR1 SEHNR, CDR2 FQNEAQ (reference sequence). Written as DNA, the CDR3 is TGTGCCAGCAGCTTCTCCCGGGGGATCTATGGCTACACCTTC. It translates to CASSFSRGIYGYTF.

This rearrangement joins TRBV28 to TRBJ2-2; 8 bases are a match to TRBD1. Germline CDR1 reads MDHEN; CDR2 reads SYDVKM. This CDR3 is 16 amino acids long. The J segment lost 4 bases and the V segment lost 5 bases, leaving 9 bases of the junction unmatched. The CDR3 region is CASSPRTGWGTGELFF. DNA of the CDR3: TGTGCCAGCAGTCCTAGGACAGGGTGGGGCACCGGGGAGCTGTTTTTT.

This chain links TRBV20-1 with TRBJ2-7, with 8 bases fitting TRBD2. Germline V gene lookup returns CDR1 DFQATT and CDR2 SNEGSKA (reference sequence). This CDR3 has 11 amino acids. V dropped 2 bases and J dropped 10; count of bases not matched to a gene: 4. Here the CDR3 reads CSARIAGRQYF. The CDR3 DNA reads TGCAGTGCTAGAATAGCGGGACGACAGTACTTC.

The genes are TRBV14 and TRBJ2-7; 9 bases line up with TRBD2. Trimming removed 3 bases from V and 0 bases from J; junction bases left unmatched: 0. The CDR3 totals 14 residues. Germline V gene sequence: CDR1 SGHDN, CDR2 FVKESK. CDR3 coding DNA: TGTGCCAGCAGCCAGCGGGGGGGCTCCTACGAGCAGTACTTC. Translation: CASSQRGGSYEQYF.

The chain is built from TRBV5-6 and TRBJ1-2, with TRBD1 as a possible D gene (6 bases). From germline, CDR1 is SGHDT and CDR2 YYEEEE. Trimming stripped 4 bases from V and 7 bases from J, with 23 bases between. The CDR3 has 16 residues. The CDR3 region is CASSPGAGGFRCGYTF. The DNA for the CDR3 is TGTGCCAGCAGCCCAGGGGCGGGGGGATTTCGCTGTGGCTACACCTTC. The variable domain in full, completed from reference TRBV5-6 and TRBJ1-2, reads DAGVTQSPTHLIKTRGQQVTLRCSPKSGHDTVSWYQQALGQGPQFIFQYYEEEERQRGNFPDRFSGHQFPNYSSELNVNALLLGDSALYLCASSPGAGGFRCGYTFGSGTRLTVV.

This clone has just one count. This chain joins TRBV10-1 and TRBJ2-2; D is unclear. The CDR3 has 14 residues. V was clipped by 8 bases and J by 6 bases, with 16 bases between them. Germline CDR1 WNHNN, CDR2 SYGVQD (reference sequence). The CDR3 loop reads CASAKISPAGELFF. CDR3 bases: TGCGCCAGCGCGAAGATCTCCCCCGCCGGGGAGCTGTTTTTT.

The chain has TRBV4-1 and TRBJ2-7, with 14 bases fitting TRBD2. The germline V gene has CDR1 MGHRA and CDR2 YSYEKL. The CDR3 loop spans 16 amino acids. Trimming at V came to 3 bases and at J to 2 bases, leaving 3 bases not matched to a gene. Here the CDR3 DNA reads TGCGCCAGCAGCCAGGGACTAGCGGGAGACCCCTACGAGCAGTACTTC. This translates into CASSQGLAGDPYEQYF.

This clone was found once. The CDR3 here is CASTPSPGFTIYF. CDR3 nucleotide sequence: TGTGCCAGCACACCGTCACCGGGATTTACCATATATTTT. The V call is TRBV6-1, the J call TRBJ1-3; D is unresolved. The V end was cut by 7 bases, the J end by 10 bases, with 17 bases between. The CDR3 extends over 13 amino acids. The germline V gene encodes CDR1 MNHNS and CDR2 SASEGT.

The J gene is TRBJ2-4, the V gene TRBV14; possibly TRBD1 for D (6 bases). The V gene lost 0 bases and the J gene lost 4 bases, with 13 bases spanning the gap. CDR1 SGHDN and CDR2 FVKESK come from the germline V gene. The CDR3 consists of 16 residues. CDR3 sequence reads: CASSQESNRVKNIQYF. The CDR3, as DNA: TGTGCCAGCAGCCAAGAAAGTAACAGGGTTAAAAACATTCAGTACTTC.

The chain employs TRBV12-5 and TRBJ2-6; D is perhaps TRBD1 (6 bases). The V end lost 9 bases, the J end lost 2 bases, and 8 bases lay between the germline ends. Germline V gene sequence: CDR1 LGHNT, CDR2 FRNRAP. This CDR3 region has 13 residues. The CDR3 here is CASNRAGANVLTF. The CDR3 DNA reads as TGTGCTAGCAACAGGGCTGGGGCCAACGTCCTGACTTTC.

This rearrangement joins TRBV19 to TRBJ2-1; D not certain. Germline CDR1 is LNHDA and CDR2 is SQIVND (reference sequence). Trimming took off 6 bases at V and 10 bases at J, with 10 bases between the two ends. CDR3 length: 11 amino acids. The CDR3 region has the DNA TGTGCCAGTAGATCACATACCGAGCAGTTCTTC. This codes for CASRSHTEQFF.

The V and J genes are TRBV6-4 and TRBJ2-7; a possible D gene is TRBD1 (5 bases). The germline V and J ends were trimmed by 6 bases and 3 bases, with 15 bases remaining between them. Germline V gene sequence: CDR1 MRHNA, CDR2 SNTAGT. The CDR3 sequence is 14 residues long. This chain's CDR3 is CASRSLRVFYEQYF. CDR3 DNA: TGTGCCAGCAGGAGCCTCAGGGTTTTCTACGAGCAGTACTTC.

The chain combines TRBV30 with TRBJ2-7; unclear D gene. The CDR3 loop spans 12 amino acids. Germline assignment: CDR1 GTSNPN and CDR2 SVGIG (reference sequence). Trimming removed 0 bases from V and 6 bases from J, with 9 bases in between. The CDR3, as DNA: TGTGCCTGGAGTGTCTCTCCGGGCGAGCAGTACTTC. This encodes CAWSVSPGEQYF.

The V call is TRBV6-1, the J call TRBJ2-7; weak D call: TRBD2 (5 bases). This CDR3 region has 13 residues. CDR1 MNHNS and CDR2 SASEGT come from the germline V gene. V was cut by 3 bases and J by 5 bases, with 11 bases left in between. The CDR3 protein is CASSDAGVDEQYF. The CDR3 nucleotides are TGTGCCAGCAGTGACGCGGGCGTAGACGAGCAGTACTTC.

The chain combines TRBV29-1 with TRBJ2-7; TRBD1 matches 8 bases. V lost 4 bases, J lost 4 bases, and 3 bases stayed unmatched. Germline V gene data show CDR1 as SQVTM and CDR2 as ANQGSEA. This CDR3 comprises 12 residues. CDR3 in amino acids: CSVGQGKYEQYF. CDR3 in DNA: TGCAGCGTTGGACAGGGGAAATACGAGCAGTACTTC.

The chain is built from TRBV5-1 and TRBJ2-3, with a tentative D call TRBD2 (5 bases). V dropped 0 bases and J dropped 2 bases, with 25 bases sitting between them. Germline V CDR1 and CDR2: SGHRS, YFSETQ. The CDR3 has 20 amino acids. DNA of the CDR3: TGCGCCAGCAGCTTGGTAGCGCGAGAAACTTGTTCCGGAATCACAGATACGCAGTATTTT. Its translation: CASSLVARETCSGITDTQYF.

This chain uses TRBV14 with TRBJ1-2; TRBD1 matches at 8 bases. The V gene's germline CDR1 is SGHDN and CDR2 FVKESK. Unmatched junction bases numbered 6, after V lost 4 bases and J lost 2 bases. There are 15 residues in the CDR3. CDR3 loop: CASSPPGQVNYGYTF. The DNA for the CDR3 is TGTGCCAGCAGCCCCCCGGGACAGGTGAACTATGGCTACACCTTC.